The present T cell receptor beta chain was sequenced within a study of blood T cell repertoires in COVID-19. Study background: Some COVID-19 samples were acute and others convalescent; all came from the United States, Italy and Spain. Nucleic acid was either cDNA or gDNA, and it came from T cells, B-cell-depleted T cells, or PBMCs.

As to this clone: Within the sample, other DNA sequences also encode this same CDR3.

Germline CDR1 SGHTA, CDR2 FQGNSA. J gave up 5 bases and V 4 bases, and 3 bases lay outside the gene matches. CDR3 length: 14 residues. Method: immunoSEQ multiplex PCR; TCRdb's copy keeps in-frame clones and lacks some. The sample shows approximately 110,000 clones, approximately 81% of them seen only once. This TCR derives from a man aged 80 or over with acute or convalescent COVID-19. The chain employs TRBV7-2 and TRBJ2-2, with 8 positions matching TRBD1. Sequences were obtained from peripheral blood. The CDR3 nucleotides read TGTGCCAGCAGCTACCGGACAGGGACCGGGGAGCTGTTTTTT. Protein product: CASSYRTGTGELFF.